This entry lists 14 T cell receptor beta chains sequenced from one sample in a study of shared clonotypes between healthy human individuals. CD8 cells regarded as naive lacked CD45RO, were positively chosen for CCR7, and omitted terminally differentiated effector memory CD45RA+ cells. TCRdb's table, derived via immunoSEQ multiplex PCR, lists solely in-frame clones and lacks some. Among 1.5 million to 2.5 million clones listed, about 95% were seen once. Specimen: naive CD8+ T cells sorted from blood. The receptors were gathered from a man younger than 30 in good health.

This clone came up a few times. This rearrangement joins TRBV6-5 to TRBJ1-6; 8 nucleotides align to TRBD1. Looked up from germline, CDR1 is MNHEY and CDR2 is SVGAGI. This CDR3 has 15 amino acids. The J segment lost 8 bases and the V segment lost 6 bases, leaving 9 bases of the junction unmatched. For the CDR3, the DNA is TGTGCCAGCAGCTCGATGACAGGGGTCCATTCACCCCTCCACTTT. This sequence encodes CASSSMTGVHSPLHF.

The chain employs TRBV4-1 and TRBJ2-3; 10 bases agree with TRBD2. With 4 bases clipped from V and 4 bases from J, the junction kept 5 bases outside the gene matches. Germline CDR1 is MGHRA and CDR2 is YSYEKL. The CDR3 is 15 residues long. CDR3 sequence: CASSRLAGDPDTQYF. The CDR3 region has the DNA TGCGCCAGCAGCCGGCTAGCGGGAGATCCAGATACGCAGTATTTT.

This clone was counted a single time. The chain combines TRBV7-2 with TRBJ2-1, with TRBD2 matching 9 bases. Trimming took 4 bases from V and 6 from J; bases not matched to a gene: 7. Germline assignment: CDR1 SGHTA and CDR2 FQGNSA. The CDR3 runs 15 residues. CDR3 sequence reads: CASSSVAGAVNEQFF. The CDR3 DNA is TGTGCCAGCAGCTCCGTAGCGGGAGCGGTCAATGAGCAGTTCTTC.

This rearrangement joins TRBV7-6 to TRBJ2-7; D possibly uses TRBD1 or TRBD2 (5 bases each). V lost 1 base to trimming and J lost 6 bases, with 16 bases between them. Germline loops: CDR1 SGHVS, CDR2 FNYEAQ. The CDR3 covers 15 residues. For the CDR3, the DNA is TGTGCCAGCAGCTTAGACCGGGACCTATTTATCGAGCAGTACTTC. It codes for CASSLDRDLFIEQYF.

This chain connects TRBV6-6 to TRBJ1-4; unclear D gene. Deletions cut 5 bases from V and 2 bases from J, with 12 bases between. The CDR3 has 15 amino acids. Germline CDR1 is MNHNY and CDR2 is SVGAGI (reference sequence). For the CDR3, the DNA is TGTGCCAGCAGTCCCTTAATGGTTACTAATGAAAAACTGTTTTTT. As protein: CASSPLMVTNEKLFF.

A remark on this clone: Other nucleotide sequences in the sample specify the same CDR3. CDR3 sequence reads: CASSLGGYNSPLHF. The CDR3 DNA sequence: TGTGCCAGCAGCTTAGGAGGATATAATTCACCCCTCCACTTT. The V and J genes are TRBV7-8 and TRBJ1-6; no definite D call. The CDR3 length is 14 residues. The germline V and J ends were trimmed by 1 base and 4 bases, with 5 bases remaining between them. Germline CDR1 reads SGHVS; CDR2 reads FQNEAQ.

The chain employs TRBV7-3 and TRBJ1-1, with 8 bases lining up with TRBD1. CDR1 is SGHTA, CDR2 FQGTGA, per germline. This CDR3 region has 14 residues. J gave up 4 bases and V 3 bases, and 4 bases lay outside the gene matches. The CDR3 is CASSFTGGGTEAFF. CDR3 coding DNA: TGTGCCAGCAGCTTTACAGGGGGAGGCACTGAAGCTTTCTTT.

This clone has just one count. In nucleotides, the CDR3 is TGTGCCAGCACCGTCACTAGCGGGAGAAAGGTAGACAATGAGCAGTTCTTC. Protein sequence: CASTVTSGRKVDNEQFF. The chain carries TRBV7-9 and TRBJ2-1; 11 bases line up with TRBD2. The J segment lost 5 bases and the V segment lost 7 bases, leaving 13 bases of the junction unmatched. Per the germline V gene, CDR1 is SEHNR and CDR2 is FQNEAQ (reference sequence). The CDR3 is 17 residues long.

The chain has TRBV11-2 and TRBJ1-6; D call uncertain. The germline gives CDR1 SGHAT, CDR2 FQNNGV. CDR3 length: 13 amino acids. The V and J ends lost 0 bases and 6 bases respectively, with 3 bases between them. The CDR3 region is CASSLESNSPLHF. As DNA, the CDR3 is TGTGCCAGCAGCTTAGAAAGTAATTCACCCCTCCACTTT.

Concerning this clone itself: Other DNA sequences in this specimen translate into the identical CDR3. The rearrangement links TRBV2 to TRBJ2-7, with a possible D match to TRBD1 (6 bases). From germline, CDR1 is SNHLY and CDR2 FYNNEI. V was pared by 3 bases and J by 2 bases, with 8 bases between. This CDR3 is built from 13 residues. The CDR3 nucleotides are TGTGCCAGCAGTGACAGGGGCCCCTACGAGCAGTACTTC. Encoded protein: CASSDRGPYEQYF. Variable domain in full (rest from reference TRBV2 and TRBJ2-7): EPEVTQTPSHQVTQMGQEVILRCVPISNHLYFYWYRQILGQKVEFLVSFYNNEISEKSEIFDDQFSVERPDGSNFTLKIRSTKLEDSAMYFCASSDRGPYEQYFGPGTRLTVT.

In DNA, the CDR3 is TGTGCCAGCACCCCCGGACATAATGAAAAACTGTTTTTT. Protein product: CASTPGHNEKLFF. The gene calls are TRBV2 and TRBJ1-4; TRBD1 is a possible D gene (5 bases). The ends were cut back, 7 bases at V and 4 bases at J, with 10 bases in the middle. This CDR3 contains 13 residues. Germline V gives CDR1 SNHLY, CDR2 FYNNEI.

The chain combines TRBV25-1 with TRBJ2-3; 16 bases are a match to TRBD2. With V trimmed by 6 bases and J by 2 bases, 5 bases remained unmatched. The CDR3 contains 17 residues. Per germline, CDR1 MGHDK and CDR2 SYGVNS. CDR3 sequence reads: CASRGLAGGRVTDTQYF. The CDR3 nucleotides read TGTGCCAGCAGGGGACTAGCGGGAGGGCGGGTCACAGATACGCAGTATTTT.

J is TRBJ2-4 and V is TRBV30; TRBD2 is a possible D gene (6 bases). In germline, CDR1 is GTSNPN, CDR2 SVGIG (reference sequence). Between the trimmed V and J ends, which lost 2 bases and 5 bases, there was a span of 10 bases. The CDR3 runs 13 residues. CDR3 coding DNA: TGTGCCTGGAGTCCCGGGAGTCAAAACATTCAGTACTTC. It translates to CAWSPGSQNIQYF.

The V and J genes are TRBV28 and TRBJ2-5, with TRBD1 matching 9 bases. The length of the CDR3 is 15 residues. The ends lost 0 bases at V and 1 base at J; junction bases unmatched: 0. In germline, CDR1 is MDHEN, CDR2 SYDVKM. The CDR3 loop is CASSLWDRGQETQYF. CDR3 DNA: TGTGCCAGCAGTTTATGGGACAGGGGCCAAGAGACCCAGTACTTC. The variable domain in full, completed from reference TRBV28 and TRBJ2-5, reads DVKVTQSSRYLVKRTGEKVFLECVQDMDHENMFWYRQDPGLGLRLIYFSYDVKMKEKGDIPEGYSVSREKKERFSLILESASTNQTSMYLCASSLWDRGQETQYFGPGTRLLVL.